This T cell receptor (beta chain) was identified during a study of cytomegalovirus exposure and HLA in healthy donors. Only in-frame clones appear in the TCRdb table, and some are missing; sequencing was by immunoSEQ multiplex PCR. The sample has 260,000 or so clones; 85% to 90% are singletons. The CDR3 totals 14 residues. Losses at the gene ends were 8 bases for V and 7 bases for J; bases not matched to a gene: 14. From germline, CDR1 is SNHLY and CDR2 FYNNEI. Findings and limits, study-wide: Accounts indicate the classifier identified cytomegalovirus status with strong specificity and sensitivity. Rarity held for most TCR sequences, but there were some public TCRs that occurred in many donors.

In regard to this clone: Its antigen is undetermined.

This clonotype was obtained from a woman aged 18-30 years in good health and CMV-seronegative. Sample: PBMCs. V usage is TRBV2 and J usage is TRBJ2-7; 7 bases are shared with TRBD1. CDR3 sequence reads: CASQDRVTVREQYF. The CDR3 coding sequence is TGTGCCAGCCAAGACAGGGTAACTGTGAGGGAGCAGTACTTC.